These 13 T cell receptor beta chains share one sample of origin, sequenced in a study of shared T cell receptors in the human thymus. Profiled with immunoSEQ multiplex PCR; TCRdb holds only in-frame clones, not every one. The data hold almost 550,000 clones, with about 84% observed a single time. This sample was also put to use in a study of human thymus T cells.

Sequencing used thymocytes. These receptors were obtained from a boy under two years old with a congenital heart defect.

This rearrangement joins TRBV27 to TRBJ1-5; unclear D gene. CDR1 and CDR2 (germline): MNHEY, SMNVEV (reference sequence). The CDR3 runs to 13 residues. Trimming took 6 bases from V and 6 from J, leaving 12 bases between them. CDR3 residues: CASSPRVGQPQHF. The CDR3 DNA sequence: TGTGCCAGCAGCCCCCGGGTGGGTCAGCCCCAGCATTTT.

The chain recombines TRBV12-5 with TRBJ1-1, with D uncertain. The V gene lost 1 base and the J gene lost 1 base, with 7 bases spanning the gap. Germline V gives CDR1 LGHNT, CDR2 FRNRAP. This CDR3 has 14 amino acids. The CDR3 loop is CASGLGAPNTEAFF. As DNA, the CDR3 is TGTGCTAGTGGTTTGGGGGCGCCGAACACTGAAGCTTTCTTT.

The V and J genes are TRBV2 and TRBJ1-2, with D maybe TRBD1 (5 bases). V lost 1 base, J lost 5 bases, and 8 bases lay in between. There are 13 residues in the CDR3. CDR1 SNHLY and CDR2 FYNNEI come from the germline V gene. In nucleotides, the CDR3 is TGTGCCAGCAGTGAAGGGGGCACATATGGCTACACCTTC. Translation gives CASSEGGTYGYTF.

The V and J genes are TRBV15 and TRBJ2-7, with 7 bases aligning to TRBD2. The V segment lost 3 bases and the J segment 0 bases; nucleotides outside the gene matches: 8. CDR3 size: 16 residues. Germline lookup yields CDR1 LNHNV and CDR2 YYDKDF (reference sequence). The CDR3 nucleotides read TGTGCCACCAGCAGCCGCGGGGAGGGGAGCTCCTACGAGCAGTACTTC. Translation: CATSSRGEGSSYEQYF. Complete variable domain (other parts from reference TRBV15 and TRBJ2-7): DAMVIQNPRYQVTQFGKPVTLSCSQTLNHNVMYWYQQKSSQAPKLLFHYYDKDFNNEADTPDNFQSRRPNTSFCFLDIRSPGLGDTAMYLCATSSRGEGSSYEQYFGPGTRLTVT.

The CDR3 DNA is TGTGCCAGCACCCCTCATACTAGCGGGAAGATATTAATGGGGACGGCTTTCCACGAGCAGTACTTC. Translation: CASTPHTSGKILMGTAFHEQYF. The genes are TRBV28 and TRBJ2-7, with 10 nucleotides matching TRBD2. The CDR3 length is 22 residues. CDR1 MDHEN and CDR2 SYDVKM come from the germline V gene. V shed 7 bases, J shed 5 bases, and the junction held 32 bases outside the gene matches.

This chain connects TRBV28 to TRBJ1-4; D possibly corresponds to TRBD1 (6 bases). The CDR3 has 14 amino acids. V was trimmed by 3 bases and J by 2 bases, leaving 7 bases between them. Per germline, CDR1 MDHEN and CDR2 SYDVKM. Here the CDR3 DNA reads TGTGCCAGCAGTTTTAGGGGGACTAATGAAAAACTGTTTTTT. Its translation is CASSFRGTNEKLFF.

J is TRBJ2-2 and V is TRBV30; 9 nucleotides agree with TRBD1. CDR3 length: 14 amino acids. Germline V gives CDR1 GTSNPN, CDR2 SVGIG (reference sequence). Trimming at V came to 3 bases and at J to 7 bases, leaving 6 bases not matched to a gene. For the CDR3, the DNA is TGTGCCTGGAGGGTCGGGACAGGGATCGGGGAGCTGTTTTTT. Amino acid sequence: CAWRVGTGIGELFF. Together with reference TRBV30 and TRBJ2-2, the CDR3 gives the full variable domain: SQTIHQWPATLVQPVGSPLSLECTVEGTSNPNLYWYRQAAGRGLQLLFYSVGIGQISSEVPQNLSASRPQDRQFILSSKKLLLSDSGFYLCAWRVGTGIGELFFGEGSRLTVL.

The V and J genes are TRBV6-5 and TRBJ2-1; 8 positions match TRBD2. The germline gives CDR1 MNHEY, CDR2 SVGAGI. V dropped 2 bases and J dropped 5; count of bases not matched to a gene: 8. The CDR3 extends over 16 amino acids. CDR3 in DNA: TGTGCCAGCAGTTACCGTCTAGCGGGCCAAAACAATGAGCAGTTCTTC. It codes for CASSYRLAGQNNEQFF.

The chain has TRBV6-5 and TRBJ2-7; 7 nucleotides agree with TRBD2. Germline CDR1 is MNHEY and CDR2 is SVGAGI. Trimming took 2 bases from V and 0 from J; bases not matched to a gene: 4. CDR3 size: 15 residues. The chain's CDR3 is CASSYDGGSSYEQYF. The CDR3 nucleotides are TGTGCCAGCAGTTACGACGGCGGGAGCTCCTACGAGCAGTACTTC.

The CDR3 DNA reads TGTGCCAGCAGCCGGGACAGTGCCTACGAGCAGTACTTC. As protein: CASSRDSAYEQYF. V and J are TRBV7-9 and TRBJ2-7, with 7 bases aligning to TRBD1. The ends lost 5 bases at V and 2 bases at J; junction bases unmatched: 3. There are 13 residues in the CDR3. Germline lookup yields CDR1 SEHNR and CDR2 FQNEAQ (reference sequence).

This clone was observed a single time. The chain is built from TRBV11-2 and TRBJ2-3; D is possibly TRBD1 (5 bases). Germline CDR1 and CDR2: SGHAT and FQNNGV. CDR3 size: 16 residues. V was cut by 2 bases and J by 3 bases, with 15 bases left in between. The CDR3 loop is CASSLSGDNRTDTQYF. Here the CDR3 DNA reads TGTGCCAGCAGCTTATCCGGAGACAACAGGACAGATACGCAGTATTTT.

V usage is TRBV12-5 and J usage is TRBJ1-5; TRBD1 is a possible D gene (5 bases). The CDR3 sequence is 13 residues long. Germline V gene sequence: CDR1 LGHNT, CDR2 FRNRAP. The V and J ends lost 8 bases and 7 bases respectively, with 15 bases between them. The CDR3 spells CASSGGGSQPQHF. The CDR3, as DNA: TGTGCTAGTAGTGGGGGGGGAAGCCAGCCCCAGCATTTT.

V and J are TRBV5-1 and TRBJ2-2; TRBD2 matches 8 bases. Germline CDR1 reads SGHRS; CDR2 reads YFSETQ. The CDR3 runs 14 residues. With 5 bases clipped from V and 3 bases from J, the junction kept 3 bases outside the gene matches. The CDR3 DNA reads TGCGCCAGCAGTACGGGGGGGGACACCGGGGAGCTGTTTTTT. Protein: CASSTGGDTGELFF.